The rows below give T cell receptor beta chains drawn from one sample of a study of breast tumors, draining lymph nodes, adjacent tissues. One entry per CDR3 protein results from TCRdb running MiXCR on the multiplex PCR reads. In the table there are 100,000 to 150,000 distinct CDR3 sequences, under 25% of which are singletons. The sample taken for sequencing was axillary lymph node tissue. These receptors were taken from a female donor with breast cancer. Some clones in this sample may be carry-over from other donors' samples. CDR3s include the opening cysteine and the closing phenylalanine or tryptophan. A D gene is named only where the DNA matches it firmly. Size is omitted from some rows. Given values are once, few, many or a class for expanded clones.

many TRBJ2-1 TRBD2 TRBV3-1 TGTGCCAGCAGCCAATTCGGCGGGAGAGGGCAGTTCTTC CASSQFGGRGQFF
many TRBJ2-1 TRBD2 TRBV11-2 TGTGCCAGCAGCCCCGCGGGAGTCGTGGGCAATGAGCAGTTCTTC CASSPAGVVGNEQFF
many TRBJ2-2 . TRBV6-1 TGTGCCAGCAGGGACTACTCCGGGGAGCTGTTTTTT CASRDYSGELFF
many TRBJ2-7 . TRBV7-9 TGTGCCAGCAGCTTTCAGGGACCTGATACCTACGAGCAGTACTTC CASSFQGPDTYEQYF
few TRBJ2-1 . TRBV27 TGTGCCAGCAGTTTATTGGGGAGCTCCTACAATGAGCAGTTCTTC CASSLLGSSYNEQFF
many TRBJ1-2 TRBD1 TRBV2 TGTGCCAGCAGTGGTCAACAGGGGGCAGTCTATGGCTACACCTTC CASSGQQGAVYGYTF
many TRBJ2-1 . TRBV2 TGTGCCAGCAGTGAACGCAGGGAGTTTGAGCAGTTCTTC CASSERREFEQFF
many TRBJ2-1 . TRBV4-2 TGTGCCAGCAGCCAAGATACGACGGGCTCCTACAATGAGCAGTTCTTC CASSQDTTGSYNEQFF
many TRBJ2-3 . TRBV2 TGTGCCAGCAGTGGCGACTTACTAACGCGCACAGATACGCAGTATTTT CASSGDLLTRTDTQYF
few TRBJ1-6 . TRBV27 TGTGCCAGCAGTTTAAGACCGACTCAGAGCTCCTATAATTCACCCCTCCACTTT CASSLRPTQSSYNSPLHF
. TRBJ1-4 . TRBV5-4 . CASSLYRYAVFWPRQADEKLFF
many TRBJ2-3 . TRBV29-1 TGCAGCGTCAGACTAGGCTCAGATACGCAGTATTTT CSVRLGSDTQYF
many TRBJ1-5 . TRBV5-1 TGCGCCAGCAGCTTGGGGACACAGGGAAACCAGCCCCAGCATTTT CASSLGTQGNQPQHF
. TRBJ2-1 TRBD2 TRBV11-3 TGTGCCAGCAGCTTAGGGGCGGGAGGGCCTGTCAATGAGCAGTTCTTC CASSLGAGGPVNEQFF
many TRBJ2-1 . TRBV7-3 TGTGCCAGCAGCTTAGGTGTGGGGAAAAACTACAATGAGCAGTTCTTC CASSLGVGKNYNEQFF
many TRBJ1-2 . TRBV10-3 TGTGCCATCAGTGAGAGTGGAGGGGATGGCTACACCTTC CAISESGGDGYTF
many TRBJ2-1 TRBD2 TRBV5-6 TGTGCCAGCAGCTCCGGGACTAGCGGGAGTATTGGCCACAATGAGCAGTTCTTC CASSSGTSGSIGHNEQFF
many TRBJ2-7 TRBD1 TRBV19 TGTGCCAGTAGGGGGACAGGGCGTTCCTACGAGCAGTACTTC CASRGTGRSYEQYF
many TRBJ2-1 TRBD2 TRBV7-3 TGTGCCAGCAGCTTAAAGGGACTAGCGGGCTACAATGAGCAGTTCTTC CASSLKGLAGYNEQFF
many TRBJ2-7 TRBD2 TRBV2 TGTGCCAGCGGGACTAGCGGGAGGAACGAGCAGTACTTC CASGTSGRNEQYF
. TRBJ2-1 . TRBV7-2 TGTGCCAGCAGCTTTGGAACTGTGAGCAATGAGCAGTTCTTC CASSFGTVSNEQFF
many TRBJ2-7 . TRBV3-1 TGTGCCAGCAGCAAACGGGGGACCCCCTACGAGCAGTACTTC CASSKRGTPYEQYF
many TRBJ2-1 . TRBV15 TGTGCCACCAGCAGAGTGACAGGTCACCAGAATGAGCAGTTCTTC CATSRVTGHQNEQFF
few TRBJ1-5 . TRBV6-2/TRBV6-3 TGTGCCAGCAGGGCAGGGTTTGACAATCAGCCCCAGCATTTT CASRAGFDNQPQHF
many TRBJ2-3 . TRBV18 TGTGCCAGCTCACCCGTAGGGAGCACAGATACGCAGTATTTT CASSPVGSTDTQYF
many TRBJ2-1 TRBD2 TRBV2 TGTGCCAGCACCGGGACTAGCGGAGTATACAATGAGCAGTTCTTC CASTGTSGVYNEQFF
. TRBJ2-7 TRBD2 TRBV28 TGTGCCAGCAGGGGGGGGACTAGCGGCTACGAGCAGTACTTC CASRGGTSGYEQYF
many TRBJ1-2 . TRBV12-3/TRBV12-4 TGTGCCAGCAGTATGACCGGTTTCGGCGGCTACACCTTC CASSMTGFGGYTF
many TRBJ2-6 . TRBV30 TGTGCCTGCTCGGGGGGGGCCAACGTCCTGACTTTC CACSGGANVLTF
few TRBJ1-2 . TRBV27 TGTACCAGCAGCCGAGGTATAAACTATGGCTACACCTTC CTSSRGINYGYTF
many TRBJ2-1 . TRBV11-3 TGTGCCAGCAGCTTAGACCAGGGCGAGGAGCAGTTCTTC CASSLDQGEEQFF
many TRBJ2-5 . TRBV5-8 TGTGCCAGCAGCTTGGGGGGGGCGCGAGAGACCCAGTACTTC CASSLGGARETQYF
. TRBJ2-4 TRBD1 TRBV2 TGTGCCAGCAGTCAGACGGGACAGGGGAATAACATTCAGTACTTC CASSQTGQGNNIQYF
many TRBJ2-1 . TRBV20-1 TGCAGTGCTAGAGATGGTGGACTATCCTACAATGAGCAGTTCTTC CSARDGGLSYNEQFF
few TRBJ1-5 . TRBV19 TGTGCCAGTAGTATTGGGAAGGGGGGAGGTCAGCCCCAGCATTTT CASSIGKGGGQPQHF
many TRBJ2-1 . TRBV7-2 TGTGCCGGCAGCTTTAGCCAGAACAATGAGCAGTTCTTC CAGSFSQNNEQFF
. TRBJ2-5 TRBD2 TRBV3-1 TGTGCCAGCAGCCAATATCTGACTAGCGGGAGTGAAGAGACCCAGTACTTC CASSQYLTSGSEETQYF
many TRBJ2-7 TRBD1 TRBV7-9 TGTGCCAGCAGCTCAGGACAGGAGATGACCTACGAGCAGTACTTC CASSSGQEMTYEQYF
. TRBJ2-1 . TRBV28 TGTGCCAGCAGTTTGCTCGGCGGGAAAAACAATGAGCAGTTCTTC CASSLLGGKNNEQFF
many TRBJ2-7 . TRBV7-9 TGTGCCAGCAGCCCCGTCCGCTCCTACGAGCAGTACTTC CASSPVRSYEQYF
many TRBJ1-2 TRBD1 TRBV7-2 TGTGCCAGCAGCCCTTGGACAGGGGGGCTCTATGGCTACACCTTC CASSPWTGGLYGYTF
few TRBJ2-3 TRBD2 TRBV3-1 TGTGCCAGCAGCCGTATAGCGGGTCCTAGCACAGATACGCAGTATTTT CASSRIAGPSTDTQYF